A selection of T cell receptor beta chains follows, all from one sample in a study of Tregs in tolerant kidney transplant recipients. Assay used: immunoSEQ multiplex PCR; TCRdb lists only in-frame clones, some missing. The sample holds 55,000 to 75,000 clones, approximately 89% seen once. The source was CD4+ T cells from blood (PBMCs), collected 6 months after the transplant. The receptors here all came from a human patient who received a combined kidney and bone marrow transplant. Some T cells may be transferred from the graft donor. Both conserved end residues are part of each CDR3. The order of the fields is V gene, J gene, D gene, CDR3 protein. The D gene is left open where the match is weak.

v_gene: TRBV30; j_gene: TRBJ2-3; d_gene: TRBD2; CDR3aa: CASRRVAGYTDTQYF
v_gene: TRBV20-1; j_gene: TRBJ2-5; d_gene: NA; CDR3aa: CSANSGETQYF
v_gene: TRBV4-2; j_gene: TRBJ2-2; d_gene: NA; CDR3aa: CASSRLQGGELFF
v_gene: TRBV9; j_gene: TRBJ1-3; d_gene: NA; CDR3aa: CASTLPVISGNTIYF
v_gene: TRBV11-2; j_gene: TRBJ1-4; d_gene: NA; CDR3aa: CASSSSQSRLFF
v_gene: TRBV5-1; j_gene: TRBJ2-5; d_gene: NA; CDR3aa: CASSDQSQETQYF
v_gene: TRBV7-3; j_gene: TRBJ2-3; d_gene: NA; CDR3aa: CASSLAGADTQYF
v_gene: TRBV7-9; j_gene: TRBJ2-3; d_gene: TRBD2; CDR3aa: CASSPGLAGPDTQYF
v_gene: TRBV5-1; j_gene: TRBJ1-1; d_gene: NA; CDR3aa: CASSLTALDTEAFF
v_gene: TRBV11-3; j_gene: TRBJ2-2; d_gene: TRBD2; CDR3aa: CASSLGGRGTGELFF
v_gene: TRBV6-5; j_gene: TRBJ2-7; d_gene: NA; CDR3aa: CASRGWVGRGSEQYF
v_gene: TRBV1; j_gene: TRBJ2-3; d_gene: NA; CDR3aa: CTSSQSWHSSRQYF
v_gene: TRBV30; j_gene: TRBJ2-2; d_gene: TRBD2; CDR3aa: CAWNGLAGVGVGELFF
v_gene: TRBV5-1; j_gene: TRBJ2-7; d_gene: TRBD2; CDR3aa: CASSLALAGSYEQYF
v_gene: TRBV9; j_gene: TRBJ2-3; d_gene: TRBD1; CDR3aa: CASSVDPGQGADTQYF
v_gene: TRBV28; j_gene: TRBJ2-2; d_gene: TRBD1; CDR3aa: CASRPQGAQGNTGELFF
v_gene: TRBV7-6; j_gene: TRBJ2-3; d_gene: TRBD1; CDR3aa: CASSFGQGAGTDTQYF
v_gene: TRBV6-1; j_gene: TRBJ2-5; d_gene: TRBD1; CDR3aa: CASSRDRVDRETQYF
v_gene: TRBV11-3; j_gene: TRBJ2-7; d_gene: TRBD2; CDR3aa: CASSSPGLAVDEQYF
v_gene: TRBV5-4; j_gene: TRBJ1-1; d_gene: NA; CDR3aa: CASSSDSNTEAFF
v_gene: TRBV18; j_gene: TRBJ1-4; d_gene: NA; CDR3aa: CASSPIQAGQRNEKLFF
v_gene: TRBV18; j_gene: TRBJ1-2; d_gene: TRBD1; CDR3aa: CASSPGDRDFGYTF
v_gene: TRBV6-5; j_gene: TRBJ1-4; d_gene: NA; CDR3aa: CASSYYAEPTNEKLFF
v_gene: TRBV6-4; j_gene: TRBJ2-1; d_gene: TRBD2; CDR3aa: CASSSRTSGNNEQFF